Below, 18 T cell receptor beta chains from the same sample are listed, as sequenced in a study of radiation and T cells in renal cell carcinoma (dated by TCRdb to the early 2020s). The library was produced with the immunoSEQ multiplex PCR assay. TCRdb retrieved this table from immuneACCESS and kept in-frame rearrangements only. Not all clones are present; in checked studies, unresolved V genes account for under half, and no reason is known for the remainder. The sample records roughly 130,000 clones, 88% of which are singletons. Clones ranked in the top ten supply 5.5% to 6.5% of the sample. The time point label here, explained by the study, means: blood 2 weeks post-SBRT. According to the study, the label for this sample's treatment or condition signals: 15 Gy SBRT to primary tumor, nephrectomy 4 weeks later. The input for sequencing was blood, taken from a patient whose treatment included radiotherapy and nephrectomy. The receptors originated from a woman in her seventies with renal cell carcinoma.

This chain connects TRBV21-1 to TRBJ2-7; the table's D gene call, TRBD2, was not cross checked with the DNA. TRBV21-1 is flagged as a pseudogene. This CDR3 spans 14 amino acids. Here the CDR3 DNA reads TGTGCCAGCAGCAACCACCGGGATTCCCCTAAGGCTTACTTC. This translates into CASSNHRDSPKAYF.

The chain employs TRBV9 and TRBJ1-2; 10 bases are shared with TRBD1. Germline V gene sequence: CDR1 SGDLS, CDR2 YYNGEE. J gave up 4 bases and V 6 bases, and 12 bases lay outside the gene matches. CDR3 size: 16 residues. CDR3 nucleotide sequence: TGTGCCAGCAACCGGGACAGGGGCCAAAACAGCTATGGCTACACCTTC. Its protein is CASNRDRGQNSYGYTF.

The chain couples TRBV28 to TRBJ1-2; a possible D gene is TRBD1 (6 bases). V lost 5 bases and J lost 8, with 12 bases in between. The CDR3 is made up of 12 amino acids. Germline V lookup: CDR1 MDHEN, CDR2 SYDVKM. Here the CDR3 reads CASSPGQYGYTF. For the CDR3, the DNA is TGTGCCAGCAGTCCCGGACAGTACGGCTACACCTTC.

The CDR3 region is CATSGQDNQPQHF. The CDR3 coding sequence is TGTGCCACCAGCGGACAGGATAATCAGCCCCAGCATTTT. The J gene is TRBJ1-5, the V gene TRBV15; 7 bases agree with TRBD1. Losses at the gene ends were 5 bases for V and 4 bases for J; bases not matched to a gene: 2. CDR1 is LNHNV and CDR2 is YYDKDF in the germline V gene (reference sequence). This CDR3 spans 13 amino acids.

The chain links TRBV6-1 to TRBJ2-7; 7 nucleotides match TRBD1. CDR3 size: 14 residues. Germline V CDR1 and CDR2: MNHNS, SASEGT. V lost 1 base to trimming and J lost 3 bases; unmatched junction nucleotides: 3. The CDR3 sequence is CASSEGGTVYEQYF. CDR3 nucleotide sequence: TGTGCCAGCAGTGAAGGTGGGACAGTCTACGAGCAGTACTTC.

CDR3 protein: CASSYLGPSMEAFF. CDR3 DNA sequence: TGTGCCAGCAGTTACCTCGGACCCTCGATGGAAGCTTTCTTT. The chain recombines TRBV6-5 with TRBJ1-1; D is unclear. Germline-derived CDR1 and CDR2 are MNHEY and SVGAGI. This CDR3 has 14 amino acids. V dropped 2 bases and J dropped 8 bases, with 15 bases sitting between them.

The sample holds one count of this clone. The V and J genes are TRBV7-2 and TRBJ2-1; tentatively, D is TRBD2 (6 bases). Germline CDR1 is SGHTA and CDR2 is FQGNSA. V gave up 9 bases and J gave up 0 bases, with 15 bases separating them. CDR3 length: 15 residues. The chain's CDR3 is CASRPSASSYNEQFF. In DNA, the CDR3 is TGTGCCAGTCGCCCTAGCGCGAGCTCCTACAATGAGCAGTTCTTC.

This clone has a handful of counts. This chain joins TRBV19 and TRBJ1-5; weak D call: TRBD1 (5 bases). The CDR3 runs to 12 residues. Trimming removed 8 bases at V and 5 bases at J, with 10 bases between. Germline V gene sequence: CDR1 LNHDA, CDR2 SQIVND (reference sequence). CDR3 bases: TGTGCCAGTGACAGAGGCGATCAGCCCCAGCATTTT. It codes for CASDRGDQPQHF.

This clone was detected only a few times. This chain uses TRBV5-1 with TRBJ1-1; D not resolved. Trimming left V 3 bases short and J 3 bases short, with 9 bases between. CDR1 and CDR2 (germline): SGHRS, YFSETQ. The CDR3 runs 13 residues. CDR3 sequence (DNA): TGCGCCAGCAGCTGGGGTAGAGACACTGAAGCTTTCTTT. Translation: CASSWGRDTEAFF.

The chain links TRBV14 to TRBJ2-5, with 9 bases that match TRBD2. Trimming cost V 2 bases and J 3 bases; bases outside gene matches: 10. This CDR3 region has 17 residues. Germline V gene data show CDR1 as SGHDN and CDR2 as FVKESK. CDR3 sequence reads: CASSQRSGLAREETQYF. CDR3 DNA: TGTGCCAGCAGCCAAAGATCGGGACTAGCCAGGGAAGAGACCCAGTACTTC.

As concerns this clone: At one boundary the junction diverges from the germline segment, which might be a read error. V and J are TRBV20-1 and TRBJ2-7; 9 positions match TRBD1. This CDR3 is 11 amino acids long. Germline loops: CDR1 DFQATT, CDR2 SNEGSKA (reference sequence). The CDR3 loop is CSARPPRDRDF. CDR3 in DNA: TGCAGTGCCCGACCTCCCCGGGACAGGGATTTC.

The V gene is TRBV5-5, the J gene TRBJ1-2; 7 nucleotides match TRBD1. V shed 5 bases and J 4 bases; nucleotides not matched to a gene: 14. Germline CDR1 SGHKS, CDR2 YYEKEE (reference sequence). This CDR3 has 16 residues. In DNA form, the CDR3 reads TGTGCCAGCAGGTCTCAAGAGGGGGCGAGAGGCTATGGCTACACCTTC. This sequence encodes CASRSQEGARGYGYTF.

V and J are TRBV7-2 and TRBJ1-1; weak D call: TRBD1 (5 bases). CDR1 and CDR2 (germline): SGHTA, FQGNSA. The ends were cut back, 5 bases at V and 1 base at J, with 11 bases in the middle. The CDR3 sequence is 14 residues long. CDR3 region: CASSTWGGNTEAFF. As DNA, the CDR3 is TGTGCCAGCAGCACCTGGGGGGGGAACACTGAAGCTTTCTTT.

This sequence joins TRBV5-1 and TRBJ2-3, with TRBD2 as a possible D gene (6 bases). V gave up 4 bases and J gave up 9 bases, with 18 bases separating them. Germline lookup yields CDR1 SGHRS and CDR2 YFSETQ. This CDR3 contains 14 residues. The CDR3 sequence: CASSLEVRGGTQYF. CDR3 bases: TGCGCCAGCAGCCTGGAGGTACGTGGGGGGACGCAGTATTTT.

V usage is TRBV10-3 and J usage is TRBJ1-5; no definite D call. Germline CDR1 reads ENHRY; CDR2 reads SYGVKD. This CDR3 spans 16 amino acids. Trimming took off 0 bases at V and 0 bases at J, with 9 bases between the two ends. The CDR3 here is CAISESEGNSNQPQHF. The CDR3 DNA follows: TGTGCCATCAGTGAGTCAGAAGGGAATAGCAATCAGCCCCAGCATTTT.

The chain combines TRBV5-1 with TRBJ2-3, with 8 bases aligning to TRBD2. Germline CDR1 SGHRS, CDR2 YFSETQ. V lost 3 bases to trimming and J lost 0 bases; unmatched junction nucleotides: 3. The CDR3 is 15 amino acids. The CDR3 DNA follows: TGCGCCAGCAGCTGGCGGGGGGCCAGCACAGATACGCAGTATTTT. Its translation: CASSWRGASTDTQYF.

The chain couples TRBV5-4 to TRBJ2-5, with D perhaps matching TRBD2 (6 bases). Germline assignment: CDR1 SGHNT and CDR2 YYREEE (reference sequence). The V end lost 4 bases, the J end lost 4 bases, and 20 bases lay between the germline ends. This CDR3 has 16 residues. The DNA for the CDR3 is TGTGCCAGCAGCACCCCCACGGGAGCTATCATAGAGACCCAGTACTTC. Translated: CASSTPTGAIIETQYF.

The chain joins TRBV27 to TRBJ2-1; 7 bases agree with TRBD2. This CDR3 is built from 14 residues. Trimming cost V 8 bases and J 2 bases; bases outside gene matches: 6. Looked up from germline, CDR1 is MNHEY and CDR2 is SMNVEV (reference sequence). CDR3 residues: CASARGDTYNEQFF. As DNA, the CDR3 is TGTGCCAGCGCACGGGGGGATACCTACAATGAGCAGTTCTTC.